This entry describes one T cell receptor (beta chain). Sequencing of TCR beta drew on CD8+ and CD4+ T cells from blood. Both CD4+ and CD8+ T cells were negatively isolated, and TEMRA cells underwent FACS enrichment. The entry originates in a study of CD8 T cells in Susac syndrome. The overall study: Treatment at blood withdrawal was none, corticosteroids, or intravenous immunoglobulin alone in Susac syndrome patients.

There are 14 residues in the CDR3. Trimming stripped 10 bases from V and 4 bases from J, with 18 bases between. Looked up from germline, CDR1 is SGHTS and CDR2 is YDEGEE. Random hexamers served to reverse transcribe roughly 0.45 to 1 ug RNA. By means of immunoSEQ multiplex PCR, TCR beta CDR3 spanning 54 Vbeta and 13 Jbeta underwent amplification. Each CDR3 protein is one row after TCRdb ran MiXCR on the immunoSEQ multiplex PCR reads. The sample includes 55,000 to 80,000 distinct CDR3 sequences, 93% of them seen just once. V gene TRBV5-8 combines with J gene TRBJ1-5; D gene unclear. This TCR was sampled from a human donor with Susac syndrome. Source material: CD4+ T cells from PBMCs. This CDR3 is CAVSTRARNQPQHF. Written as DNA, the CDR3 is TGTGCCGTGAGCACGCGGGCGCGGAATCAGCCCCAGCATTTT. The complete variable domain, with remaining parts taken from reference TRBV5-8 and TRBJ1-5, reads EAGVTQSPTHLIKTRGQQATLRCSPISGHTSVYWYQQALGLGLQFLLWYDEGEERNRGNFPPRFSGRQFPNYSSELNVNALELEDSALYLCAVSTRARNQPQHFGDGTRLSIL.